The 9 T cell receptor beta chains reported below all come from one sample, sequenced in a study of cytomegalovirus exposure and HLA in healthy donors (dated by TCRdb to about 2017). The method behind the library was the immunoSEQ multiplex PCR assay. The multiplex PCR relied on a mix of 60 forward primers for TCR Vbeta segments and 13 reverse primers for TCR Jbeta segments. This is the immuneACCESS table as TCRdb keeps it, with only in-frame sequences that have V and J called. A part of the clones is gone; compared with another copy, unresolved V genes explain less than half, and the rest is unexplained. This sample lists about 250,000 clones; about 66% were detected once. The ten largest clones represent under 3% of the sample. Sequencing was performed on PBMCs. These receptors originate from a female donor in good health and CMV-seronegative.

V and J are TRBV7-9 and TRBJ1-6; the match to TRBD1 covers 9 bases. There are 19 residues in the CDR3. The germline V gene encodes CDR1 SEHNR and CDR2 FQNEAQ (reference sequence). The trim removed 0 bases at V and 1 base at J, leaving 7 bases unmatched. The CDR3 nucleotides are TGTGCCAGCAGCTTAGCGTTTACCGGGACAGGGTCCTATAATTCACCCCTCCACTTT. Protein product: CASSLAFTGTGSYNSPLHF.

CDR3 in DNA: TGTGCCAGCCATCATCTACAGGTTAAGGTGTCCCAGTACTTC. It encodes CASHHLQVKVSQYF. The J gene is TRBJ2-5, the V gene TRBV27; a weak D match, TRBD1 (5 bases). CDR3 length: 14 amino acids. V lost 8 bases and J 9 bases, leaving 22 bases between the germline ends. Germline assignment: CDR1 MNHEY and CDR2 SMNVEV (reference sequence).

The V call is TRBV2, the J call TRBJ2-7; TRBD2 matches 16 bases. V lost 6 bases to trimming and J lost 0 bases; unmatched junction nucleotides: 2. Looked up from germline, CDR1 is SNHLY and CDR2 is FYNNEI. This CDR3 has 16 amino acids. CDR3 region: CASRGLAGGPSYEQYF. CDR3 nucleotide sequence: TGTGCCAGCAGGGGACTAGCGGGAGGGCCCTCCTACGAGCAGTACTTC.

The chain is built from TRBV10-1 and TRBJ2-7, with D possibly matching TRBD1 (6 bases). V gave up 7 bases and J gave up 6 bases, with 13 bases separating them. Germline assignment: CDR1 WNHNN and CDR2 SYGVQD (reference sequence). The CDR3 has 12 residues. The CDR3 spells CASKGTQGEQYF. In nucleotides, the CDR3 is TGCGCCAGCAAAGGGACACAGGGCGAGCAGTACTTC.

The DNA for the CDR3 is TGTGCCAGCAGCGGACAGCTTGGGAACTATGGCTACACCTTC. This encodes CASSGQLGNYGYTF. The gene calls are TRBV6-1 and TRBJ1-2, with D perhaps TRBD1 (6 bases). Trimming left V 6 bases short and J 2 bases short, with 13 bases between. The CDR3 is made up of 14 amino acids. Per germline, CDR1 MNHNS and CDR2 SASEGT.

The chain carries TRBV5-1 and TRBJ2-5, with a weak D call TRBD2 (6 bases). The J call is uncertain, as TRBJ2-7 better fits the DNA end. Per germline, CDR1 SGHRS and CDR2 YFSETQ. This CDR3 contains 15 residues. The CDR3 region is CASSFSGTPQDEQYF. The CDR3 DNA is TGCGCCAGCAGCTTCTCTGGGACTCCTCAGGACGAGCAGTACTTC.

Concerning this clone: The junction and the germline gene differ at one end; a read error may be behind it. This chain connects TRBV7-9 to TRBJ2-7, with D perhaps matching TRBD2 (6 bases). The CDR3 is made up of 14 amino acids. CDR1 is SEHNR, CDR2 FQNEAQ, per germline (reference sequence). This CDR3 is CSSSSGGDPYEQYF. The DNA for the CDR3 is TGTTCCAGCAGCTCCGGCGGGGACCCCTACGAGCAGTACTTC.

Here the CDR3 DNA reads TGCGCCAGCAGTCGTACTACTGGACAGGTTGGCCCAGATACGCAGTATTTT. It is translated as CASSRTTGQVGPDTQYF. This chain joins TRBV5-1 and TRBJ2-3, with 7 positions matching TRBD1. The CDR3 runs 17 residues. V shed 5 bases, J shed 4 bases, and the junction held 16 bases outside the gene matches. Germline V gene sequence: CDR1 SGHRS, CDR2 YFSETQ.

The count of this clone is one. For the CDR3, the DNA is TGTGCCAGCAGCGTAGGGACAGGGCGGTATGGCTACACCTTC. Translation: CASSVGTGRYGYTF. The chain carries TRBV9 and TRBJ1-2, with TRBD1 matching 8 bases. CDR3 size: 14 residues. V lost 0 bases and J lost 5; bases outside the gene matches: 3. The V gene's germline CDR1 is SGDLS and CDR2 YYNGEE.